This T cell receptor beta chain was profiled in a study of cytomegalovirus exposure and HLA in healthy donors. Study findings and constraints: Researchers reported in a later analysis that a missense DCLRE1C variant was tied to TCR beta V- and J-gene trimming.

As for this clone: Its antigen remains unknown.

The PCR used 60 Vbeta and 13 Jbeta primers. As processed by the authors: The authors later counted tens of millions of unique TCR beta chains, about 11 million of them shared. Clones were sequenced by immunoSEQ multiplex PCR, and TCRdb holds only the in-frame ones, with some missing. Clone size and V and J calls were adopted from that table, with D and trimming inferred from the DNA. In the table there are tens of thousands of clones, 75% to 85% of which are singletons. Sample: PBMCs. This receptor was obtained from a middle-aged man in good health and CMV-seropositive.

CDR3 amino acids: CSVSDRGLNEQYF. The CDR3 DNA reads as TGCAGCGTTTCCGACAGGGGGCTCAACGAGCAGTACTTC. V is TRBV29-1 and J is TRBJ2-7; 10 bases agree with TRBD1. This CDR3 is 13 amino acids long. Germline values: CDR1 SQVTM, CDR2 ANQGSEA. J gave up 5 bases and V 5 bases, and 6 bases lay outside the gene matches.